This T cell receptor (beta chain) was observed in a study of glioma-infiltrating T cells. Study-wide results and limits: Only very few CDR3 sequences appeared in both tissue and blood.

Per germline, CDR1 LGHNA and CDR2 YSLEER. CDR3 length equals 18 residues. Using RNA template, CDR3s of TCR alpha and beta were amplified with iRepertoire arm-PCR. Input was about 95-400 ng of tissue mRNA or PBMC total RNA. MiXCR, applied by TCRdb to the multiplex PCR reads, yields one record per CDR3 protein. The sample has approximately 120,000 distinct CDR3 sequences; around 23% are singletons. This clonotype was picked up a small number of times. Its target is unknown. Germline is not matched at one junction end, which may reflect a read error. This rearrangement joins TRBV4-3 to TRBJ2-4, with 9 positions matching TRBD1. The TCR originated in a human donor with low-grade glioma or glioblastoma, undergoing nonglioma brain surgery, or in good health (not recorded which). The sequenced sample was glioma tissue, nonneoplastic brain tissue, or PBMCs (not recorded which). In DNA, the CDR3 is TGCTCCAGCAGCCAAGCACACAGGGGGCGTGGAGCCAAAAACATTCAGTACTTC. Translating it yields CSSSQAHRGRGAKNIQYF.